This paragraph covers one T cell receptor (beta chain) sequence. Its antigen is undetermined. CD8 cells regarded as naive lacked CD45RO, were positively chosen for CCR7, and omitted terminally differentiated effector memory CD45RA+ cells. From germline, CDR1 is MNHNY and CDR2 SVGAGI (reference sequence). Trimming shortened V by 2 bases and J by 6 bases, and 7 bases separated the two germline ends. The CDR3 spans 12 residues. TCRdb's table, derived via immunoSEQ multiplex PCR, lists solely in-frame clones and lacks some. The sample lists about 2,200,000 clones; about 92% were seen once. The data belong to a study of shared clonotypes between healthy human individuals. Study-wide results and limits: Represented diversity, genetic and exposure-history alike, was limited by few donors. Sharing across four donors was highest in naive CD4 (approximately 5%) and lowest in memory CD8 (0.4%). Generation probabilities of non-shared clonotypes were lower (relative to those shared by all four donors).

The sequence was collected from a man between 18 and 29 years old in good health. Some clones in this sample may be carry-over from other donors' samples. V and J are TRBV6-6 and TRBJ1-2; no reliable D call. The source material was naive CD8+ T cells from PBMCs. The CDR3: CASSYEGDGYTF. CDR3 sequence (DNA): TGTGCCAGCAGTTACGAGGGTGATGGCTACACCTTC.